This T cell receptor (beta chain) came from a study of blood T cells in healthy people across ages. Alongside a J-beta primer mix, a sample-barcoded 5' primer served in a second PCR lasting roughly 7 to 11 cycles. Each CDR3 protein is one row after TCRdb ran MiXCR on the 5' RACE reads. The sample lists 870,000 or so distinct CDR3 sequences, 25% to 30% occurring once. Concerning this clonotype itself: What it recognizes is unknown.

The V gene end was trimmed by 0 bases and the J gene end by 6 bases; junction bases not matched to a gene: 7. This CDR3 has 16 amino acids. CDR1 MGHRA and CDR2 YSYEKL come from the germline V gene. Whole-study results and caveats: CMV status of donors was not determined, possibly confounding expanded clonotype changes.

A minimum of 7 million PBMCs was isolated per sample. The clonotype originates from a woman older than 75 in good health. The chain has TRBV4-1 and TRBJ2-1; 8 bases map to TRBD2. Sequencing used blood. CDR3 bases: TGCGCCAGCAGCCAAGAGACTAGCGCAAGAACCAATGAGCAGTTCTTC. Translated, it gives CASSQETSARTNEQFF.